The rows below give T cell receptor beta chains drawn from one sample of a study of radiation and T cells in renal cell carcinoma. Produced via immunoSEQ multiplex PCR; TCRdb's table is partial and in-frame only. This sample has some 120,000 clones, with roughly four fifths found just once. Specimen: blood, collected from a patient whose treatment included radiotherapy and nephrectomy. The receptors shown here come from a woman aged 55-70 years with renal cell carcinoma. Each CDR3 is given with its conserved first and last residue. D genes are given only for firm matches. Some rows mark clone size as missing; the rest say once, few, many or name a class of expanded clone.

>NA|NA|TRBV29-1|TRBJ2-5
CSVATGRIEETQYF
TGCAGCGTGGCCACAGGGAGAATCGAAGAGACCCAGTACTTC
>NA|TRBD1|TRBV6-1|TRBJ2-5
CASLDREAQYF
TGTGCCAGCCTGGACAGGGAGGCCCAGTACTTC
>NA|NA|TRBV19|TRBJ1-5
CASRVAGSGNQPQHF
TGTGCCAGTAGGGTGGCCGGGTCTGGGAATCAGCCCCAGCATTTT
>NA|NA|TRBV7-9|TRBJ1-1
CASSLYGARANTEAFF
TGTGCCAGCAGCTTATATGGCGCCAGGGCGAACACTGAAGCTTTCTTT
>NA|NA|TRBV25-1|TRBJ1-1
CASSDGGTLPSNTEAFF
TGTGCCAGCAGTGATGGGGGGACCCTCCCATCGAACACTGAAGCTTTCTTT
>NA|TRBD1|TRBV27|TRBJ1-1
CASSFGTGVGAEAFF
TGTGCCAGCAGTTTCGGGACAGGGGTAGGCGCTGAAGCTTTCTTT
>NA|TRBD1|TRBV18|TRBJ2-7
CASSTRTGSEQYF
TGTGCCAGCTCAACCAGGACAGGGTCCGAGCAGTACTTC
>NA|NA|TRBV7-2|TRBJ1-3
CASSLDRGPSGNTIYF
TGTGCCAGCAGCTTAGATCGGGGGCCCTCTGGAAACACCATATATTTT
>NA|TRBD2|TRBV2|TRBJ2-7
CASSPGGPEQYF
TGTGCCAGCAGTCCGGGGGGGCCCGAGCAGTACTTC
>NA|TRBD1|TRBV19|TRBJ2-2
CASSPTGGTGELFF
TGTGCCAGTAGTCCGACAGGGGGCACCGGGGAGCTGTTTTTT
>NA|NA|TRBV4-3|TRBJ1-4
CASSQDFGQNEKLFF
TGCGCCAGCAGCCAAGATTTTGGGCAAAATGAAAAACTGTTTTTT
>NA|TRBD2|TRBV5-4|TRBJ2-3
CASSSHPSGTTDTQYF
TGTGCCAGCAGCTCGCACCCTAGCGGGACGACAGATACGCAGTATTTT
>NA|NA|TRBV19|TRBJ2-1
CASTEASWDEQFF
TGTGCCAGTACCGAAGCTAGTTGGGACGAGCAGTTCTTC
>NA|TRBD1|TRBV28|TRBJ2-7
CASSISGTGPREQYF
TGTGCCAGCAGTATATCCGGGACAGGACCTCGCGAGCAGTACTTC
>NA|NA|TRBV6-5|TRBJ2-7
CASSTGYEQYF
TGTGCCAGCAGTACGGGCTACGAGCAGTACTTC
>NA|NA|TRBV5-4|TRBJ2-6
CASSPGPSGANVLTF
TGTGCCAGCAGCCCCGGACCATCTGGGGCCAACGTCCTGACTTTC
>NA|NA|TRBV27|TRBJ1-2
CASRALSGSYGYTF
TGTGCCAGCAGGGCCCTTTCCGGGTCCTATGGCTACACCTTC
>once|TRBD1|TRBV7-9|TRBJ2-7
CASRLAGGYEQYF
TGTGCCAGCAGGTTGGCAGGGGGCTACGAGCAGTACTTC
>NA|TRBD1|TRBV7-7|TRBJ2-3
CASSQDRADTQYF
TGTGCTAGCAGCCAAGACAGGGCGGATACGCAGTATTTT
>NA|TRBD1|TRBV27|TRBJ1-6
CASSTSGGAESPLHF
TGTGCCAGCAGTACCTCAGGGGGCGCGGAGTCACCCCTCCACTTT
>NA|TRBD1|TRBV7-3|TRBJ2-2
CASSTGGTGPGELFF
TGTGCCAGCAGCACTGGAGGGACAGGGCCCGGGGAGCTGTTTTTT
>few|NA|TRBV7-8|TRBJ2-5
CASSLVGSVGETQYF
TGTGCCAGCAGCTTAGTGGGGTCGGTGGGGGAGACCCAGTACTTC
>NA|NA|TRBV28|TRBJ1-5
CASGQWGNQPQHF
TGTGCCAGCGGACAGTGGGGGAATCAGCCCCAGCATTTT
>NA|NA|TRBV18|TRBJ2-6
CASSPRPSGANVLTF
TGTGCCAGCTCACCCCGCCCATCTGGGGCCAACGTCCTGACTTTC
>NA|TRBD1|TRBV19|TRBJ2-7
CASSIDLRTGFEQYF
TGTGCCAGTAGTATAGATCTCAGGACAGGGTTCGAGCAGTACTTC
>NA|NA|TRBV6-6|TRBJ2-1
CASSPVGYEQFF
TGTGCCAGCAGTCCCGTTGGGTATGAGCAGTTCTTC
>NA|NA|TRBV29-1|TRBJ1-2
CSVDALKGGYTF
TGCAGCGTTGATGCGCTGAAGGGCGGCTACACCTTC
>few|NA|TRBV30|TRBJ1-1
CAWIGTRHTEAFF
TGTGCCTGGATTGGGACAAGGCACACTGAAGCTTTCTTT
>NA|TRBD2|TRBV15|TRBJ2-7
CATSRDGGGLSTSYAQYF
TGTGCCACCAGCAGAGATGGGGGGGGTTTGTCTACGTCCTACGCGCAGTACTTC
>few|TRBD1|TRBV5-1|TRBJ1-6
CASSFGRQGNSPLHF
TGCGCCAGCAGCTTCGGGCGACAGGGAAATTCACCCCTCCACTTT
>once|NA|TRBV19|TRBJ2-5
CASSIDGEETQYF
TGTGCCAGTAGTATAGACGGAGAAGAGACCCAGTACTTC
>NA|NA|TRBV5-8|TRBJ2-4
CASSLAGRGGNIQYF
TGTGCCAGCAGCTTGGCGGGCAGGGGGGGGAACATTCAGTACTTC
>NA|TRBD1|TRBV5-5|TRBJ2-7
CASTSQGSRSSYEQYF
TGTGCCAGCACCTCACAGGGGTCCAGGAGCTCCTACGAGCAGTACTTC
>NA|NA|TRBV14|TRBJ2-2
CASSQDATDTGELFF
TGTGCCAGCAGCCAAGATGCGACAGATACCGGGGAGCTGTTTTTT
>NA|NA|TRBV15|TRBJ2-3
CATGRGGRDTQYF
TGTGCCACAGGCAGGGGAGGTCGGGATACGCAGTATTTT
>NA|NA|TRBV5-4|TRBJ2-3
CASSQSRAAQYF
TGTGCCAGCAGCCAATCACGCGCGGCGCAGTATTTT
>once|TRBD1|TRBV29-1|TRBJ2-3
CSVVWAGGWDTQYF
TGCAGCGTTGTCTGGGCAGGGGGCTGGGATACGCAGTATTTT
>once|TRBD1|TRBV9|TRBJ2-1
CASSTGDSPYNEQFF
TGTGCCAGCAGCACCGGGGACAGTCCCTACAATGAGCAGTTCTTC
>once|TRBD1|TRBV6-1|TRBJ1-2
CASRDRPYGYTF
TGTGCCAGCAGGGACAGGCCATATGGCTACACCTTC
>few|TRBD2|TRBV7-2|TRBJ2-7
CASSLAGLADYEQYF
TGTGCCAGCAGCTTAGCGGGACTAGCGGACTACGAGCAGTACTTC
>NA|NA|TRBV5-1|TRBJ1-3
CASGAGAGNTIYF
TGCGCCAGCGGCGCAGGGGCGGGAAACACCATATATTTT
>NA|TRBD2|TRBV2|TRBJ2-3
CASSRPGTSGSGGTDTQYF
TGTGCCAGCAGTCGTCCCGGGACTAGCGGGAGCGGTGGCACAGATACGCAGTATTTT